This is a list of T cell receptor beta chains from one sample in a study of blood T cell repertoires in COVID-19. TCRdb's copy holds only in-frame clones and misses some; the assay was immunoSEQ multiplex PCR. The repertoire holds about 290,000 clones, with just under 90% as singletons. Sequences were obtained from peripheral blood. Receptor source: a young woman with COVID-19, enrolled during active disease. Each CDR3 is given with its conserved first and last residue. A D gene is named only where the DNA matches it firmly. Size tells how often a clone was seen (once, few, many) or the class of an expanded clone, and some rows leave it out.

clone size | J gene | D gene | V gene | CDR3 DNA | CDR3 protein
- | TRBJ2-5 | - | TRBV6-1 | TGTGCCAGCAGTGAACAGGGGCCCGGGGAGACCCAGTACTTC | CASSEQGPGETQYF
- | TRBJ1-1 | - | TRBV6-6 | TGTGCCAGCAGGCCGGACGGGGGTTTGAGGAACACTGAAGCTTTCTTT | CASRPDGGLRNTEAFF
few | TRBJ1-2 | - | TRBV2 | TGTGCCAGCACCACTACCACCCAAACAAACTATGGCTACACCTTC | CASTTTTQTNYGYTF
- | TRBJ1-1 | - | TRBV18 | TGTGCCAGCTCACCACCGATGAGGAGGAACACTGAAGCTTTCTTT | CASSPPMRRNTEAFF
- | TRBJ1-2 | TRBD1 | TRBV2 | TGTGCCAGCGGGGACAGGCCTGACTATGGCTACACCTTC | CASGDRPDYGYTF
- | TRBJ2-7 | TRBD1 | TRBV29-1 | TGCAGCGTAGGACAGGGGTCCCCCTACGAGCAGTACTTC | CSVGQGSPYEQYF
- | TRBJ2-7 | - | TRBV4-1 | TGCGCCACGCATAACTGGGGAGAGGAGCAGTACTTC | CATHNWGEEQYF
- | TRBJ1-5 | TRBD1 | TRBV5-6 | TGTGCCAGCAGCTTGGCAGGGGGAGGCAATCAGCCCCAGCATTTT | CASSLAGGGNQPQHF
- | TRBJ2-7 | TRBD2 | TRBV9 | TGTGCCAGCAGCGTCGGTGCTAGCGGCTACGAGCAGTACTTC | CASSVGASGYEQYF
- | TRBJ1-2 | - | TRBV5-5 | TGTGCCAGCAGCTTGGAGTTGTCGGCAGGCCTCAACTATGGCTACACCTTC | CASSLELSAGLNYGYTF
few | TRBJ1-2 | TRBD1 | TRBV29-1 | TGCAGCGTTGAAGAGCCACAGGGGGCGACTAACTATGGCTACACCTTC | CSVEEPQGATNYGYTF
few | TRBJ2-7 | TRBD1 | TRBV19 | TGTGCCAGTAGTACGGGACAGCCCTACGAGCAGTACTTC | CASSTGQPYEQYF
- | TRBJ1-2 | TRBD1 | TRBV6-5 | TGTGCCAGCACCGCGGGACAGCTCTATGGCTACACCTTC | CASTAGQLYGYTF
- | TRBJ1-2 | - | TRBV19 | TGTGCCAGTAGTATTGGGCCTGCAGGGGATCTGGGCTACACCTTC | CASSIGPAGDLGYTF
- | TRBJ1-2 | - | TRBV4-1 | TGCGCCAGCAGCCACCGGGGGAAAGGCTATGGCTACACCTTC | CASSHRGKGYGYTF
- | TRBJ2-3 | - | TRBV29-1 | TGCAGCGTCCTAGGCCTCGGGGATACGCAGTATTTT | CSVLGLGDTQYF
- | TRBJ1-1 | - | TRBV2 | TGTGCCAGCAGGACCCAGGGGGAAGCTTTCTTT | CASRTQGEAFF
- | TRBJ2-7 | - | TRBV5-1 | TGCGCCAGCAGCCTCACAGGGTTCTCTCATTACGAGCAGTACTTC | CASSLTGFSHYEQYF
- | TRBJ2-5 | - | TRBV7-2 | TGTGCCAGCAGCCTACGACATAATATGGCTGAGACCCAGTACTTC | CASSLRHNMAETQYF
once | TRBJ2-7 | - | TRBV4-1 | TGCGCCAGCAGCCAAGATCGCGACAGGCTCTCCTACGAGCAGTACTTC | CASSQDRDRLSYEQYF
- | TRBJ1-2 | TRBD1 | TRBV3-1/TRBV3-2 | TGTGCCAGCAGGCTGACAGGGCGGGACGCGAGGGGCTACACCTTC | CASRLTGRDARGYTF
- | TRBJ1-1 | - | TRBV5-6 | TGTGCCAGCACCCGAGTGGGGGGGCAGAACACTGAAGCTTTCTTT | CASTRVGGQNTEAFF
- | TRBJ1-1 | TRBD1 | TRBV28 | TGTGCCAGCAGCCCGGGACAGGGGTCGGAAGCTTTCTTT | CASSPGQGSEAFF
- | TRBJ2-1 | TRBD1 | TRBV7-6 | TGTGCCAGCAGCTTAGCGATACAAACCGGGACAGGGGGGGACAATGAGCAGTTCTTC | CASSLAIQTGTGGDNEQFF
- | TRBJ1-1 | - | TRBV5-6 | TGTGCCAGCAGTCGGGGATTGAACACTGAAGCTTTCTTT | CASSRGLNTEAFF
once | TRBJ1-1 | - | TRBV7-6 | TGTGCCAGCAGCTCCCGGGACACTGAAGCTTTCTTT | CASSSRDTEAFF
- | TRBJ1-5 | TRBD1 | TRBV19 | TGTGCCAGTAGTACGTTCGGACAGGGTAGCAATCAGCCCCAGCATTTT | CASSTFGQGSNQPQHF